This T cell receptor beta chain was profiled in a study of shared clonotypes between healthy human individuals. About the research overall: Used for every donor were three CD4 naive, three CD4 memory, two CD8 naive and one CD8 memory plate.

V was trimmed by 3 bases and J by 9 bases, leaving 10 bases between them. This CDR3 spans 13 amino acids. Germline V gives CDR1 SGDLS, CDR2 YYNGEE. Using immunoSEQ multiplex PCR, the repertoire was profiled, and TCRdb retains in-frame clones only, with some absent. The table has roughly 2,500,000 clones, roughly 93% seen once. The J gene is TRBJ1-6, the V gene TRBV9; D unclear. This clonotype was obtained from a young man in good health. Some clones in this sample may be carry-over from other donors' samples. The sample consisted of naive CD4+ T cells from PBMCs. Subset specified: CD45RA+ positively selected. The chain's CDR3 is CASSAPFGSPLHF. CDR3 coding DNA: TGTGCCAGCAGCGCCCCGTTCGGTTCACCCCTCCACTTT.